A single sample gave rise to the 2 T cell receptor beta chains below, sequenced in a study of shared clonotypes between healthy human individuals. Data came from immunoSEQ multiplex PCR; TCRdb stores just in-frame clones and leaves some out. This table has roughly 300,000 clones, 70% to 75% appearing once. Sequences were obtained from memory CD4+ T cells sorted from blood. Documented subset: CD45RA-negative fraction. The receptors originated from a man younger than 40 in good health.

J is TRBJ1-6 and V is TRBV5-1; maybe TRBD1 (6 bases). CDR3 length: 15 residues. V lost 0 bases to trimming and J lost 5 bases, with 9 bases between them. From germline, CDR1 is SGHRS and CDR2 YFSETQ. In DNA form, the CDR3 reads TGCGCCAGCAGCTTGGAAGGACAGAATAATTCACCCCTCCACTTT. Its translation is CASSLEGQNNSPLHF.

This CDR3 reads CASSLQKTQYF. The CDR3 DNA is TGTGCCAGCAGCCTTCAGAAGACCCAGTACTTC. The V call is TRBV2, the J call TRBJ2-5; D unresolved. V dropped 6 bases and J dropped 6 bases, with 8 bases sitting between them. Germline V gives CDR1 SNHLY, CDR2 FYNNEI. The CDR3 contains 11 residues.